The clone carrying this T cell receptor (beta chain) has only one observation. Its antigen is not known. This sample stems from a study of T cell repertoires in ileal Crohn's disease. Study-wide background: M6 samples are neoterminal ileum biopsies from postoperative colonoscopy. General study points: Within the first postoperative year, endoscopy came at median approximately 6.9 months. All patients with clonality above 26.8% had endoscopic recurrence.

Sequencing used immunoSEQ multiplex PCR; TCRdb keeps in-frame clones, though not all of them. Of more than 3,500 clones listed, more than 65% are singletons. The time point was: neoterminal ileum biopsy at postoperative endoscopy, about 6 months after surgery. Patients were adults with ileal or ileocolonic Crohn's disease needing resection. CDR3 length: 14 amino acids. Trimming shortened V by 0 bases and J by 1 base, and 6 bases separated the two germline ends. CDR1 and CDR2 from the germline V gene are SGHTA and FQGNSA. The chain uses TRBV7-2 and TRBJ1-1; D gene uncertain. The TCR was taken from an adult with Crohn's disease. The sequencing input was ileal tissue. The CDR3 coding sequence is TGTGCCAGCAGCTTAGCACACAGGAACACTGAAGCTTTCTTT. Its protein is CASSLAHRNTEAFF.